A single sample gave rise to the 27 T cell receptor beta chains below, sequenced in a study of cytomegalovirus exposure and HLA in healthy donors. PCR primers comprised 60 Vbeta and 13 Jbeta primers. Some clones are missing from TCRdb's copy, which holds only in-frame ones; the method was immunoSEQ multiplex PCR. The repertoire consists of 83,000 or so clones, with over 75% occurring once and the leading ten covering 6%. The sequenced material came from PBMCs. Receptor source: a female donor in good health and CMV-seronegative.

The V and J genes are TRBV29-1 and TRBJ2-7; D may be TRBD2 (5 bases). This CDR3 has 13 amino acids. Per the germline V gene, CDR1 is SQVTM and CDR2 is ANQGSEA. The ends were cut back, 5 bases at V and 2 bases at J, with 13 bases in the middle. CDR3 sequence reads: CSVSQAATYEQYF. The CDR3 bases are TGCAGCGTTTCCCAAGCGGCGACCTACGAGCAGTACTTC.

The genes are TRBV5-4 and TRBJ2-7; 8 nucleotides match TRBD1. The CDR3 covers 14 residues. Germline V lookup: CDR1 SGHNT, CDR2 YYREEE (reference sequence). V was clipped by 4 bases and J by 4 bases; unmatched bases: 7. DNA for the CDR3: TGTGCCAGCAGCAGCGGACAGGGTCGGTACGAGCAGTACTTC. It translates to CASSSGQGRYEQYF.

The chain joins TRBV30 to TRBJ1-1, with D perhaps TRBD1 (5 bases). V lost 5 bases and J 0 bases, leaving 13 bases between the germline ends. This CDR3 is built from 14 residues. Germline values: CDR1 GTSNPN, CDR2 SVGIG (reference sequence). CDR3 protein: CAWDRQFMNTEAFF. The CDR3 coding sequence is TGTGCCTGGGACCGACAGTTCATGAACACTGAAGCTTTCTTT.

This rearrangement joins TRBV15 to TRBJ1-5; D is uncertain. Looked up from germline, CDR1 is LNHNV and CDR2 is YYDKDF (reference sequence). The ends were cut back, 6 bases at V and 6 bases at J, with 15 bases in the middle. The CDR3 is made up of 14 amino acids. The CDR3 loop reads CATSGDRGGQPQHF. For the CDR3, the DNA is TGTGCCACCAGTGGAGACCGGGGAGGTCAGCCCCAGCATTTT.

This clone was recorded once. CDR3 sequence (DNA): TGTGCCAGCAGTCATGGACGGAGAACAGGCGGGGAGCTGTTTTTT. It translates to CASSHGRRTGGELFF. The chain couples TRBV6-5 to TRBJ2-2, with D possibly TRBD1 on 5 matching bases. Germline values: CDR1 MNHEY, CDR2 SVGAGI. The V and J ends lost 5 bases and 7 bases respectively, with 17 bases between them. The length of the CDR3 is 15 residues.

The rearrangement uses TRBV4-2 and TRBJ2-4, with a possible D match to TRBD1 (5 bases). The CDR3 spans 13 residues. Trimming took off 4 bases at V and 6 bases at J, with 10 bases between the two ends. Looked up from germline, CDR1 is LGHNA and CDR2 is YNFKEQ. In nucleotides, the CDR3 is TGTGCCAGCAGCCCAGGGTTGGGAAACATTCAGTACTTC. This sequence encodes CASSPGLGNIQYF.

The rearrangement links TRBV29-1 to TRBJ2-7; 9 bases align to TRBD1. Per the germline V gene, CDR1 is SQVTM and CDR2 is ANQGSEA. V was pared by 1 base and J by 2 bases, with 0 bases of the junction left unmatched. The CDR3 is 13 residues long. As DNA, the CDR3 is TGCAGCGTTGAAGGGACAGGGGCCTACGAGCAGTACTTC. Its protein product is CSVEGTGAYEQYF.

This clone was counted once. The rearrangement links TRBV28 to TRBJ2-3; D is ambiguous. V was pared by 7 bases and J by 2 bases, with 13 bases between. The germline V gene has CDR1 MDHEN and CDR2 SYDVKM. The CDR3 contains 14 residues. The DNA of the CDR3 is TGTGCCAGCACCCCTTTAGAAAACACAGATACGCAGTATTTT. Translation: CASTPLENTDTQYF.

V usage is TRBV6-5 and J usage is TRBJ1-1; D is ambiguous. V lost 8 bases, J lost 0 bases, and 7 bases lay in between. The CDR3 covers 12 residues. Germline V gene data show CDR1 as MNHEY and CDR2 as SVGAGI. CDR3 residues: CASSHMNTEAFF. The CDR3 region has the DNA TGTGCCAGCTCCCACATGAACACTGAAGCTTTCTTT.

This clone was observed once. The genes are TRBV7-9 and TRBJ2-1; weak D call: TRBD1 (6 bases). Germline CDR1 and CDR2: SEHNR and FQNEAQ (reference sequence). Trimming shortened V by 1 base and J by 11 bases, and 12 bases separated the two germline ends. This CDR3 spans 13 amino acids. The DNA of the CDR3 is TGTGCCAGCAGCTTAGGCAACAGGGATAAGCAGTTCTTC. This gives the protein CASSLGNRDKQFF.

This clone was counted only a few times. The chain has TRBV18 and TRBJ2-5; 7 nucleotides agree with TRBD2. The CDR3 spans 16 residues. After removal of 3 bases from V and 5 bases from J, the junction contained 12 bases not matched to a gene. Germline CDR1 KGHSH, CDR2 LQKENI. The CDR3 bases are TGTGCCAGCTCACCGCCGGGACTAACCTCCGGTGAGACCCAGTACTTC. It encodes CASSPPGLTSGETQYF.

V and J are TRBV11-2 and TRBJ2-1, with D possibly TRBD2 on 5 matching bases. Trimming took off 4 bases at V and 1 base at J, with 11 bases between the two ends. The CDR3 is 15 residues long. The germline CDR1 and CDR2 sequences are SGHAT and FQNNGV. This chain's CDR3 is CASSSLSGSYNEQFF. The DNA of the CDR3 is TGTGCCAGCAGCTCCTTGTCGGGGTCCTACAATGAGCAGTTCTTC.

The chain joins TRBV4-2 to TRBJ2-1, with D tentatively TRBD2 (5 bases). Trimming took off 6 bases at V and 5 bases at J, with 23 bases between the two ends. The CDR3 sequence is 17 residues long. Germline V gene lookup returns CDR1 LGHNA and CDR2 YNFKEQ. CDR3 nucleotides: TGTGCCAGCAGTCCTCACCTCGGGGAGCTTGACGACAATGAGCAGTTCTTC. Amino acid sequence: CASSPHLGELDDNEQFF.

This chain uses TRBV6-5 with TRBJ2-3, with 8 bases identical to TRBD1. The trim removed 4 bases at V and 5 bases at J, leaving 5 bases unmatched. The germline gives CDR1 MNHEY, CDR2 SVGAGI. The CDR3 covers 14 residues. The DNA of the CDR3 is TGTGCCAGCAGTTTCCAGGGGGCATTAGATACGCAGTATTTT. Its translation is CASSFQGALDTQYF.

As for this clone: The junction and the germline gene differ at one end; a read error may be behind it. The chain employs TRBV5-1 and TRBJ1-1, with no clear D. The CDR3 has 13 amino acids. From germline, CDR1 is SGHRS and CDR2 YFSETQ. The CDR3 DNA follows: TGCGCCAGCACCTTGGCCCCTCAGACTGAAGCTTTCTTT. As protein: CASTLAPQTEAFF. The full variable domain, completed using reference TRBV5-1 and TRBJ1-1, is KAGVTQTPRYLIKTRGQQVTLSCSPISGHRSVSWYQQTPGQGLQFLFEYFSETQRNKGNFPGRFSGRQFSNSRSEMNVSTLELGDSALYLCASTLAPQTEAFFGQGTRLTVV.

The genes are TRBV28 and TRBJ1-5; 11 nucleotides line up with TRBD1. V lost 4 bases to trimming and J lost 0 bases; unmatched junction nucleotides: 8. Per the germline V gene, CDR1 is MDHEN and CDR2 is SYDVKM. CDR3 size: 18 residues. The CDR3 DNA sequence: TGTGCCAGCAGTTCCAGGGACAGGGGGAAACGTAGCAATCAGCCCCAGCATTTT. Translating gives CASSSRDRGKRSNQPQHF.

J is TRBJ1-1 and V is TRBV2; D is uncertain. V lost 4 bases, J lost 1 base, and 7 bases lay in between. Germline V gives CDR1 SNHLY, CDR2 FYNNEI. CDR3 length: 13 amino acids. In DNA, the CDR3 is TGTGCCAGCAGTGGGCCAGAGAACACTGAAGCTTTCTTT. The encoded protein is CASSGPENTEAFF. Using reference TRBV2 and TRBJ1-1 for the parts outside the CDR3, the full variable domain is EPEVTQTPSHQVTQMGQEVILRCVPISNHLYFYWYRQILGQKVEFLVSFYNNEISEKSEIFDDQFSVERPDGSNFTLKIRSTKLEDSAMYFCASSGPENTEAFFGQGTRLTVV.

CDR3 nucleotide sequence: TGCGCCAGCAGCCAGAACAGTAATCAGCCCCAGCATTTT. Amino acid sequence: CASSQNSNQPQHF. The chain links TRBV4-3 to TRBJ1-5; D remains ambiguous. Trimming took off 3 bases at V and 4 bases at J, with 7 bases between the two ends. The CDR3 totals 13 residues. Germline CDR1 reads LGHNA; CDR2 reads YSLEER.

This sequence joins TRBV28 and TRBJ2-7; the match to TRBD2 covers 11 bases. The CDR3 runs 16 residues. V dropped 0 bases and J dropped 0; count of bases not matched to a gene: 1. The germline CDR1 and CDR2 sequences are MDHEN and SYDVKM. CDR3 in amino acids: CASSLWGTSGSYEQYF. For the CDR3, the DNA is TGTGCCAGCAGTTTATGGGGGACTAGCGGCTCCTACGAGCAGTACTTC.

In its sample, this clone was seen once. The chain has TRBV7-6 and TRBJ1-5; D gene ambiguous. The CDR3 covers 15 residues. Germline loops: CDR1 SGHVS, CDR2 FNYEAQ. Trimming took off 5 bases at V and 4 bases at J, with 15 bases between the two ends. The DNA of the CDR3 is TGTGCCAGCAGCCCCCAAAGCGGCCTAAATCAGCCCCAGCATTTT. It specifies CASSPQSGLNQPQHF.

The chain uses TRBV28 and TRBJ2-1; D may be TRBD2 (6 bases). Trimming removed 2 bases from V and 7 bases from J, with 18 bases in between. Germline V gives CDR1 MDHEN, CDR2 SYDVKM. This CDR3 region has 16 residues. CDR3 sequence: CASSLIQGPAGNEQFF. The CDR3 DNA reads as TGTGCCAGCAGTTTAATTCAGGGACCCGCGGGGAATGAGCAGTTCTTC.

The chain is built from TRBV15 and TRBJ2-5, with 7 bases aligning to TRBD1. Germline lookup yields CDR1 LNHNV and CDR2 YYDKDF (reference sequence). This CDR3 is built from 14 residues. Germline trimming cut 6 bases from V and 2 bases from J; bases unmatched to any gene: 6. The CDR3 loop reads CATSKDRRQETQYF. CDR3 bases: TGTGCCACCAGTAAGGACAGGAGGCAAGAGACCCAGTACTTC.

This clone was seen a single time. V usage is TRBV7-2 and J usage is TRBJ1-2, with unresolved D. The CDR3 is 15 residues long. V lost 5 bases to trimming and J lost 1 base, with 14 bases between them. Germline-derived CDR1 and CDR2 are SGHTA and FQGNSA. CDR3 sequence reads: CASSVHGGNNYGYTF. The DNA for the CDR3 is TGTGCCAGCAGCGTACACGGAGGTAATAACTATGGCTACACCTTC.

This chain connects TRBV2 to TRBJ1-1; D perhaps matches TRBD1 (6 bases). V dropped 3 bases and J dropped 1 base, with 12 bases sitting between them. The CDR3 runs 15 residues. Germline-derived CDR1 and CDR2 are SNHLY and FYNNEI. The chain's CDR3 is CASSEVRTANTEAFF. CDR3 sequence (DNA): TGTGCCAGCAGTGAGGTCCGGACAGCGAACACTGAAGCTTTCTTT.

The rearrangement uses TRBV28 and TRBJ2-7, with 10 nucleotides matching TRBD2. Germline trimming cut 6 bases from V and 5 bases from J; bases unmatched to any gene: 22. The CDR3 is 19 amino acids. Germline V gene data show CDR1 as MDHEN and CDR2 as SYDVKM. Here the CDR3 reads CASRQKDHRALAGADEQYF. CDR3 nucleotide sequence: TGTGCCAGCAGGCAAAAGGACCACAGGGCTCTAGCGGGAGCAGACGAGCAGTACTTC. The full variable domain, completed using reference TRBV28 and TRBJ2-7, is DVKVTQSSRYLVKRTGEKVFLECVQDMDHENMFWYRQDPGLGLRLIYFSYDVKMKEKGDIPEGYSVSREKKERFSLILESASTNQTSMYLCASRQKDHRALAGADEQYFGPGTRLTVT.

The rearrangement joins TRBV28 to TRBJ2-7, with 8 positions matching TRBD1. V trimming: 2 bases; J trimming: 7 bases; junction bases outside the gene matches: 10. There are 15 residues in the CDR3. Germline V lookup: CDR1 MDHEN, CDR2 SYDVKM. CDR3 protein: CASSLIQGADREQYF. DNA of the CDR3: TGTGCCAGCAGTTTAATCCAGGGGGCGGATAGGGAGCAGTACTTC. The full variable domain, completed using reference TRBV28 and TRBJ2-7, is DVKVTQSSRYLVKRTGEKVFLECVQDMDHENMFWYRQDPGLGLRLIYFSYDVKMKEKGDIPEGYSVSREKKERFSLILESASTNQTSMYLCASSLIQGADREQYFGPGTRLTVT.

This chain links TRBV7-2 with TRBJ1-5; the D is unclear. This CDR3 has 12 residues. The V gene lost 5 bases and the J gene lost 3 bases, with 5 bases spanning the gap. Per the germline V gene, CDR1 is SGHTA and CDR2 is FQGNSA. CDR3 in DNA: TGTGCCAGCAGCCAACTCAATCAGCCCCAGCATTTT. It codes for CASSQLNQPQHF.